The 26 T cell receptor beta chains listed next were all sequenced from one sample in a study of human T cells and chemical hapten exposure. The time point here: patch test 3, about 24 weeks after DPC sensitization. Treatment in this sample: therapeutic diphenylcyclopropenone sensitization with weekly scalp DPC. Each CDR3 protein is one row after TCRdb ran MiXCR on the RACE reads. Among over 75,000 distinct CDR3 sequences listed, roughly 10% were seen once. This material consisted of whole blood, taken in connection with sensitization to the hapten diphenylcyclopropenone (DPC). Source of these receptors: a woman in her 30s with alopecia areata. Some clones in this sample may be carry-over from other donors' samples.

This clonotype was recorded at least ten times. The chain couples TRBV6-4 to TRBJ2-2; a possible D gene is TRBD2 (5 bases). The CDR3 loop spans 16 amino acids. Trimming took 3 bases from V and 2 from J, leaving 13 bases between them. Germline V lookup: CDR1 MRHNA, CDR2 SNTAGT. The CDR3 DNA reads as TGTGCCAGCAGTGAAGTAGCGAGGGAAAACACCGGGGAGCTGTTTTTT. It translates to CASSEVARENTGELFF.

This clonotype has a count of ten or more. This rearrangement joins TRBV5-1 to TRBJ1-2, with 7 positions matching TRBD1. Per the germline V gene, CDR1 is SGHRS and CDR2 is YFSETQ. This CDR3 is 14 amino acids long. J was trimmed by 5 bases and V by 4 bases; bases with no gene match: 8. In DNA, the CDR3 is TGCGCCAGCAGCCCGGGACAGTCAGGGTATGGCTACACCTTC. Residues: CASSPGQSGYGYTF.

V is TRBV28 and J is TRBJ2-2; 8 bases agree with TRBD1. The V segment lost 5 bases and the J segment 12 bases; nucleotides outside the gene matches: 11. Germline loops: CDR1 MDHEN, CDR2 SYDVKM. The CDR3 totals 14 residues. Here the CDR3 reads CASSGGDRTWKLFF. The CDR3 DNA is TGTGCCAGCAGTGGCGGGGACAGGACCTGGAAGCTGTTTTTT. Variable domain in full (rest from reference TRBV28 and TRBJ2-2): DVKVTQSSRYLVKRTGEKVFLECVQDMDHENMFWYRQDPGLGLRLIYFSYDVKMKEKGDIPEGYSVSREKKERFSLILESASTNQTSMYLCASSGGDRTWKLFFGEGSRLTVL.

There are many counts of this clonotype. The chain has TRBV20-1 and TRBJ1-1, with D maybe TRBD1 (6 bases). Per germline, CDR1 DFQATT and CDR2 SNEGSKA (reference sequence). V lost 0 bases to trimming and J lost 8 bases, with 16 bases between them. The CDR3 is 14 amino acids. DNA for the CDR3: TGCAGTGCTAGAGACCCCAGAGGCGACAGGGAAGCTTTCTTT. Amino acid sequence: CSARDPRGDREAFF.

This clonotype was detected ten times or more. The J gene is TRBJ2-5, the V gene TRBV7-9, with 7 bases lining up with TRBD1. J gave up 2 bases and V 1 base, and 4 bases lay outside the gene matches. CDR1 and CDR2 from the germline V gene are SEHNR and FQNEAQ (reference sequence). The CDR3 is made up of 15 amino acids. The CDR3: CASSLGPGGQETQYF. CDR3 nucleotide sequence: TGTGCCAGCAGCTTAGGGCCAGGGGGTCAAGAGACCCAGTACTTC.

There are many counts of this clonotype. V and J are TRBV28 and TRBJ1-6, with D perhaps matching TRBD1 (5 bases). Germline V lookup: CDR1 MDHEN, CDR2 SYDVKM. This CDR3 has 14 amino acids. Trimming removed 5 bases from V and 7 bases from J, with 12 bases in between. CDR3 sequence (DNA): TGTGCCAGCAGTACCGGAGGGGAGAATTCACCCCTCCACTTT. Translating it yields CASSTGGENSPLHF.

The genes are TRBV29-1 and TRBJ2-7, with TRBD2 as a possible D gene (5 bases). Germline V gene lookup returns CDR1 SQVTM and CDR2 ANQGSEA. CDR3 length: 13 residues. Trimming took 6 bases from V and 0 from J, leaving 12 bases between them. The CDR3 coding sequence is TGCAGCGTACTGGAGGAAAACTCCTACGAGCAGTACTTC. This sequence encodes CSVLEENSYEQYF.

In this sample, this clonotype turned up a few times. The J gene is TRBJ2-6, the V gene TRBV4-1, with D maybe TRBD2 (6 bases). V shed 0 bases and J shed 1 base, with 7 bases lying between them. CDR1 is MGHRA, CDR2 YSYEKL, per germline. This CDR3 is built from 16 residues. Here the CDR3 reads CASSQEGTSGANVLTF. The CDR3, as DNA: TGCGCCAGCAGCCAAGAGGGGACTTCTGGGGCCAACGTCCTGACTTTC.

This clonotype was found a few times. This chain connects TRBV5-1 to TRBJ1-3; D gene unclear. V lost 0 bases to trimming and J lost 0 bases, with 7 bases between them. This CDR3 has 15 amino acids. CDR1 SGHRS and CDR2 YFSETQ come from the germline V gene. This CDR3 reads CASSLEAGSGNTIYF. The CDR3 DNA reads TGCGCCAGCAGCTTGGAAGCTGGCTCTGGAAACACCATATATTTT.

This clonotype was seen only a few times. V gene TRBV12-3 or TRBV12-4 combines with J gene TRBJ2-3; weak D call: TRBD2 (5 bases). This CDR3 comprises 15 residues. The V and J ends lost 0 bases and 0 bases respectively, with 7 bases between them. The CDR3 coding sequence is TGTGCCAGCAGTTTAGCGGGAGTAAGCACAGATACGCAGTATTTT. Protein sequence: CASSLAGVSTDTQYF.

The CDR3 region has the DNA TGTGCCAGCAGCCAATCGATGGGCACCTCTAGGGGTAATGAGCAGTTCTTC. Amino acid sequence: CASSQSMGTSRGNEQFF. This chain connects TRBV4-2 to TRBJ2-1; the D gene is possibly TRBD1 (5 bases). The germline V gene has CDR1 LGHNA and CDR2 YNFKEQ. The length of the CDR3 is 17 residues. Deletions cut 2 bases from V and 7 bases from J, with 21 bases between.

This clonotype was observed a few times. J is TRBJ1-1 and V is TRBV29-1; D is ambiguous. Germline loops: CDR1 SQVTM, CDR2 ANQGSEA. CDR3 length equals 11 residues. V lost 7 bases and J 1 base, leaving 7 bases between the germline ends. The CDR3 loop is CSGKGNTEAFF. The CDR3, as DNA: TGCAGCGGGAAGGGGAACACTGAAGCTTTCTTT.

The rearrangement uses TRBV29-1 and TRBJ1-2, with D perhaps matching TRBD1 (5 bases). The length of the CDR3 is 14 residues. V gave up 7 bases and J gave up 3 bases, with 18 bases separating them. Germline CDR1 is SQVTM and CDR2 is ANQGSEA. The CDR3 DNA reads TGCAGCGCATCAGTACCCGAAGGGGACTATGGCTACACCTTC. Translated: CSASVPEGDYGYTF.

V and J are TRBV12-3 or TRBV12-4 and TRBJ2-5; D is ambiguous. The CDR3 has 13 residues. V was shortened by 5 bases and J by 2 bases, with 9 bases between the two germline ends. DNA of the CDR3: TGTGCCAGCAGTCCCCACCCGCAAGAGACCCAGTACTTC. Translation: CASSPHPQETQYF.

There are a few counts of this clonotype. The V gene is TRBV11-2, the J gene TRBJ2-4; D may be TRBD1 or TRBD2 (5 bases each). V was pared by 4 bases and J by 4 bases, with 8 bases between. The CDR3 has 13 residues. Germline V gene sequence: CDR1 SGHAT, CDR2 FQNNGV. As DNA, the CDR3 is TGTGCCAGCAGCTCGGGGCTAAAAAACATTCAGTACTTC. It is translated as CASSSGLKNIQYF.

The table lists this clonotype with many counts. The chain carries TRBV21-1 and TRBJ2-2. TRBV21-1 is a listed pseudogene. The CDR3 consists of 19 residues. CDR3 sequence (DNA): TGTGCCAGCAGCTTTCGACATGGTAAAACCTTCGCGAACACCGGGGAGCTGTTTTTT. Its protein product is CASSFRHGKTFANTGELFF.

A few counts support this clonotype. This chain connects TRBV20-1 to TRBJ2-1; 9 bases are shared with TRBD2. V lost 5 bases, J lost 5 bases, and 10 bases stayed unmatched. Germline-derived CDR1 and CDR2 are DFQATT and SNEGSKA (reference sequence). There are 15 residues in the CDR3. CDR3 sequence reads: CSAPPASGTNNEQFF. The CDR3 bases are TGCAGTGCTCCCCCAGCTAGCGGGACCAACAATGAGCAGTTCTTC.

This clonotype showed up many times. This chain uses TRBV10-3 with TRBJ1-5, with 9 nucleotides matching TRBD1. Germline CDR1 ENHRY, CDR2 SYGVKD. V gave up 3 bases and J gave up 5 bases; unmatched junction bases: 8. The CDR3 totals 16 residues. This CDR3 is CAISDTGTGKDQPQHF. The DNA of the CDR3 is TGTGCCATCAGTGACACCGGGACAGGGAAGGATCAGCCCCAGCATTTT.

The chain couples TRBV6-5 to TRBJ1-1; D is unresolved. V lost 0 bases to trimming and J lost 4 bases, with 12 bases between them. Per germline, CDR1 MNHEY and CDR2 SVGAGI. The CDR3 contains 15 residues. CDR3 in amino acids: CASSYSIGLGTEAFF. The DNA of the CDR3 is TGTGCCAGCAGTTACTCGATAGGGCTAGGCACTGAAGCTTTCTTT.

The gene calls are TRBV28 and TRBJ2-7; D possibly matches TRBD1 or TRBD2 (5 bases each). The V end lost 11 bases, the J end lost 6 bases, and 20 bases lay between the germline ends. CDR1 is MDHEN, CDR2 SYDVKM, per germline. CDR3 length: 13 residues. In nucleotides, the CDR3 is TGTGCCTCCCGCTCCGGGACCACCTCCGAGCAGTACTTC. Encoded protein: CASRSGTTSEQYF.

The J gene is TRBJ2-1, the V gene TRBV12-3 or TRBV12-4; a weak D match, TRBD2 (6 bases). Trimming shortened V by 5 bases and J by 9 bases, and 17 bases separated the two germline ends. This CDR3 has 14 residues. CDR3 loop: CASSPVGGEGEQFF. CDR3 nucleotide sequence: TGTGCCAGCAGTCCCGTAGGAGGGGAAGGTGAGCAGTTCTTC.

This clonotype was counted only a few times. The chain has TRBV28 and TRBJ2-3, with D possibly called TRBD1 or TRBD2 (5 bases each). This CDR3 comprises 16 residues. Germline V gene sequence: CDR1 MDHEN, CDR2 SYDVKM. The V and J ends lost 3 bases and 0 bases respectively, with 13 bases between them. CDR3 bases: TGTGCCAGCAGTTTTAGGGACGGCTCTAGCACAGATACGCAGTATTTT. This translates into CASSFRDGSSTDTQYF.

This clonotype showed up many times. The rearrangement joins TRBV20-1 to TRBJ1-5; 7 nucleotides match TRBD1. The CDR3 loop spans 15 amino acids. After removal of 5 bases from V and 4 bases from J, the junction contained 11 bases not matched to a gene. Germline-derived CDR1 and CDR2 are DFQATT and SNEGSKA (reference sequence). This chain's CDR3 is CSARTSGTENQPQHF. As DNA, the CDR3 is TGCAGTGCTCGCACATCCGGGACAGAAAATCAGCCCCAGCATTTT.

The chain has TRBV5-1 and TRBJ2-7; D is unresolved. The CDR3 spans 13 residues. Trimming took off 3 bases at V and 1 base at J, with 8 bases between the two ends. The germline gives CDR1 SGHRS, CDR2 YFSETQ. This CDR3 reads CASSSDGSYEQYV. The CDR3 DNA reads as TGCGCCAGCAGCTCGGACGGATCCTACGAGCAGTACGTC.

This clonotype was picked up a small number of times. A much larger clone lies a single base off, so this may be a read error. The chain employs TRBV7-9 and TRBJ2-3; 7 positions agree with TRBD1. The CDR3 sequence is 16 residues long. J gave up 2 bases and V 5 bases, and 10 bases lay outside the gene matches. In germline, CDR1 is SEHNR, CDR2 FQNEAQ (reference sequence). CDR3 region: CASSGQGQPDTDTQYF. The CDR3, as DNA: TGTGCCAGCAGCGGGCAGGGACAGCCCGACACAGATACGCAGTATTTT.

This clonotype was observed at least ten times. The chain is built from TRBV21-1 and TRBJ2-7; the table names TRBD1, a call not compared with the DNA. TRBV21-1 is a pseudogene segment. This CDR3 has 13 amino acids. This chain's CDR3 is CASSKIWAEREYV. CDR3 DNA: TGTGCCAGCAGCAAGATTTGGGCGGAAAGGGAGTACGTC.